This T cell receptor (beta chain) was profiled in a study of cytomegalovirus exposure and HLA in healthy donors. Comments on this clone: The antigen is undetermined.

Regarding the study as a whole: Reportedly, a later analysis found an Asian-associated ancestry cluster had fewer N-insertions than the approximately 700-donor mean.

The CDR3 is 23 amino acids. Unmatched junction bases numbered 35, after V lost 7 bases and J lost 3 bases. Germline V gene data show CDR1 as MNHEY and CDR2 as SMNVEV (reference sequence). PCR primers comprised 60 Vbeta and 13 Jbeta primers. Assay used: immunoSEQ multiplex PCR; TCRdb lists only in-frame clones, some missing. The table includes roughly 140,000 clones, 55% to 70% detected once. This rearrangement joins TRBV27 to TRBJ2-7; 8 positions match TRBD2. The TCR originated in a woman younger than 45 in good health and CMV-seropositive. The sequenced material came from PBMCs. The CDR3 here is CASIGPLLLKPGLVLLCVYEQYF. The CDR3 nucleotides are TGTGCCAGCATCGGTCCACTCCTTCTTAAACCGGGACTAGTACTTTTGTGCGTCTACGAGCAGTACTTC.